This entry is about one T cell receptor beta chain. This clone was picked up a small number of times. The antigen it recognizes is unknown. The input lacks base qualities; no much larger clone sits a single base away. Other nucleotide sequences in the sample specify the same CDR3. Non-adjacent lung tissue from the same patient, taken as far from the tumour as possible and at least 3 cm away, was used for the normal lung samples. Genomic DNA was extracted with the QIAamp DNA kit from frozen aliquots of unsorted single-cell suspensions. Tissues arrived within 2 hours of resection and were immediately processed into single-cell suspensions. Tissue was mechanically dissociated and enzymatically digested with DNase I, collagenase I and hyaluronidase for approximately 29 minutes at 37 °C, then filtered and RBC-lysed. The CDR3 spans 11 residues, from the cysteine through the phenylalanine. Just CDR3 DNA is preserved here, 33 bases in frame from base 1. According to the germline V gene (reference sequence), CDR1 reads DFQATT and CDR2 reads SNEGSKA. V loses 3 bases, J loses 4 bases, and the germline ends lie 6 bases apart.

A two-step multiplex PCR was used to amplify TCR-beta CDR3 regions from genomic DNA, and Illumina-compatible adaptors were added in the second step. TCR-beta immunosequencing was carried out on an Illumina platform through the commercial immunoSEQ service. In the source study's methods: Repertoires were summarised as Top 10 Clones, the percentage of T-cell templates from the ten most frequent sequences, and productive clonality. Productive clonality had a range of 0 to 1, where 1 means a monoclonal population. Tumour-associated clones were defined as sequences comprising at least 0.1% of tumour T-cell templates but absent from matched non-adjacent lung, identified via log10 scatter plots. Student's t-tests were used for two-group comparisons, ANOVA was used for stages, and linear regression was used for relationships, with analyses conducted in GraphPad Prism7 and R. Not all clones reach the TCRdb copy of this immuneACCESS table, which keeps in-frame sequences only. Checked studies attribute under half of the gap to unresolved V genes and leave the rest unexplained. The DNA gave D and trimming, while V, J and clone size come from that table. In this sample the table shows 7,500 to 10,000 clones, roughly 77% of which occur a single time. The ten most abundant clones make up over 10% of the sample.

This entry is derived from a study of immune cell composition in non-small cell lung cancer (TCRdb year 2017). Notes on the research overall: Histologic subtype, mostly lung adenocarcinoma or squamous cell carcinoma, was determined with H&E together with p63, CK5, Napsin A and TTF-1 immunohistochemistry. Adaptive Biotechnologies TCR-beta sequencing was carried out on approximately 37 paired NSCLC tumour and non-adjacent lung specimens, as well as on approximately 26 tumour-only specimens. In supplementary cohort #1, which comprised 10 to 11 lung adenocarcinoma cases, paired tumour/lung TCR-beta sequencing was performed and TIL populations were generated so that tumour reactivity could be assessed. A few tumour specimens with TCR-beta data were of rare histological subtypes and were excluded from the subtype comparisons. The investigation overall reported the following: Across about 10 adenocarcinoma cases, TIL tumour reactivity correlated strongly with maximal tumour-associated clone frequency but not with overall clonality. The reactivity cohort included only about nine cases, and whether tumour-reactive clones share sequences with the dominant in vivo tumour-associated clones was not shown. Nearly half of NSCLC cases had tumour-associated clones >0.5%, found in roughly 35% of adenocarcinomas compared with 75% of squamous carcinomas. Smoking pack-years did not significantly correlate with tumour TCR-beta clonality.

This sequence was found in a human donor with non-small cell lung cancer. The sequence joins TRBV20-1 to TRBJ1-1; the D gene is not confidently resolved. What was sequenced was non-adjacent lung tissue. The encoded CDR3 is CSASPSTEAFF. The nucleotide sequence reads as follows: TGCAGTGCTAGTCCCTCCACTGAAGCTTTCTTT.